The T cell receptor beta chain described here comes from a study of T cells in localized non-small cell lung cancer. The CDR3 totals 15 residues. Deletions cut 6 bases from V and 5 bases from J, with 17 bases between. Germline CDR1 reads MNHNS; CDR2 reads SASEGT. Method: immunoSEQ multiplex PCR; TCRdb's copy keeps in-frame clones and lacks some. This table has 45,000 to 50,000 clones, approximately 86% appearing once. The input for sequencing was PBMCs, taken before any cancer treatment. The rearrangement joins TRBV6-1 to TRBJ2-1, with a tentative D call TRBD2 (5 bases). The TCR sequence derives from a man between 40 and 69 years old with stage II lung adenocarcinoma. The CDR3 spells CASSQSGRTHNEQFF. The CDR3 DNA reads TGTGCCAGCAGCCAAAGCGGTAGGACCCACAATGAGCAGTTCTTC.